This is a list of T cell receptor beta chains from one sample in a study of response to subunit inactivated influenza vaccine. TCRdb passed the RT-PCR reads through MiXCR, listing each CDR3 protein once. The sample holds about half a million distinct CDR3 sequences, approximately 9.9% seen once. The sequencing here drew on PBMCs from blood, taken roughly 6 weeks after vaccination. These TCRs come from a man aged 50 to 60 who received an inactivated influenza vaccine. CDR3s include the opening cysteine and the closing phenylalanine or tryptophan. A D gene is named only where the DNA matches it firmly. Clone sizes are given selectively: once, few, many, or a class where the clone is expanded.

CDR3 DNA: TGTGCCAGCAGCTTAAGCCTGCCCACAGATACGCAGTATTTT
CDR3 protein: CASSLSLPTDTQYF
J gene: TRBJ2-3
V gene: TRBV11-2
D gene: -
clone size: -

CDR3 DNA: TGCGCCAGCAGCCAAGAACAGGGATACTACGAGCAGTACTTC
CDR3 protein: CASSQEQGYYEQYF
J gene: TRBJ2-7
V gene: TRBV4-1
D gene: -
clone size: few

CDR3 DNA: TGCAGTGCTAGAGATGTGAAACAGAATGAGCAGTTCTTC
CDR3 protein: CSARDVKQNEQFF
J gene: TRBJ2-1
V gene: TRBV20-1
D gene: -
clone size: -

CDR3 DNA: TGCGCCAGCAGCCCTGAAGGAGGGGAGACCCAGTACTTC
CDR3 protein: CASSPEGGETQYF
J gene: TRBJ2-5
V gene: TRBV5-1
D gene: -
clone size: -

CDR3 DNA: TGCGCCAGCAGCTTATGGACAGGGCACTACGAGCAGTACTTC
CDR3 protein: CASSLWTGHYEQYF
J gene: TRBJ2-7
V gene: TRBV5-1
D gene: TRBD1
clone size: few

CDR3 DNA: TGTGCCAGCCCCTCGGGGGCGAGTGGGGCCAACGTCCTGACTTTC
CDR3 protein: CASPSGASGANVLTF
J gene: TRBJ2-6
V gene: TRBV2
D gene: -
clone size: -

CDR3 DNA: TGTGCCAGCAGCTCATTCAACCACCGTGGACTAGCTCGGGAGACCCAGTACTTC
CDR3 protein: CASSSFNHRGLARETQYF
J gene: TRBJ2-5
V gene: TRBV11-2
D gene: TRBD2
clone size: many

CDR3 DNA: TGCAGCGTTGATACAGGGGCGAACACCTTC
CDR3 protein: CSVDTGANTF
J gene: TRBJ1-2
V gene: TRBV29-1
D gene: TRBD1
clone size: few

CDR3 DNA: TGCGCCAGCAGCGCCATAGCGGGAGTGGATGAGCAGTTCTTC
CDR3 protein: CASSAIAGVDEQFF
J gene: TRBJ2-1
V gene: TRBV5-1
D gene: TRBD2
clone size: few

CDR3 DNA: TGTGCCAGCGGGCCCGGGGCGATGATCTACGAGCAGTACTTC
CDR3 protein: CASGPGAMIYEQYF
J gene: TRBJ2-7
V gene: TRBV5-5
D gene: -
clone size: many

CDR3 DNA: TGCGCCAGCAGCCAAGATATATTTGGGGGTAATGAGCAGTTCTTC
CDR3 protein: CASSQDIFGGNEQFF
J gene: TRBJ2-1
V gene: TRBV4-3
D gene: -
clone size: many

CDR3 DNA: TGTGCCAGCAGTGAACTAGCGGGAGCTGAGACCCAGTACTTC
CDR3 protein: CASSELAGAETQYF
J gene: TRBJ2-5
V gene: TRBV2
D gene: TRBD2
clone size: many

CDR3 DNA: TGTGCCAGCAGCTTTTTGGACACCATATATTTT
CDR3 protein: CASSFLDTIYF
J gene: TRBJ1-3
V gene: TRBV7-2
D gene: -
clone size: -

CDR3 DNA: TGTGCCAGCAGCAATACCTTGTCCGGGGAGCTGTTTTTT
CDR3 protein: CASSNTLSGELFF
J gene: TRBJ2-2
V gene: TRBV7-9
D gene: -
clone size: few

CDR3 DNA: TGTGCCAGCAGTCTTCCAGACAGCGTCTATGGCTACACCTTC
CDR3 protein: CASSLPDSVYGYTF
J gene: TRBJ1-2
V gene: TRBV28
D gene: -
clone size: -

CDR3 DNA: TGTGCCAGCAGTTACGCCATGGGTAATTCACCCCTCCACTTT
CDR3 protein: CASSYAMGNSPLHF
J gene: TRBJ1-6
V gene: TRBV12-3/TRBV12-4
D gene: -
clone size: few

CDR3 DNA: TGCGCCAGCAGCTCTCCTCGCCAGGGGGGAGGAAGGACCCAGTACTTC
CDR3 protein: CASSSPRQGGGRTQYF
J gene: TRBJ2-5
V gene: TRBV5-1
D gene: -
clone size: -

CDR3 DNA: TGCAGCGTTGATGGTACCGGGACAGAGCCCTACGAGCAGTACTTC
CDR3 protein: CSVDGTGTEPYEQYF
J gene: TRBJ2-7
V gene: TRBV29-1
D gene: TRBD1
clone size: few

CDR3 DNA: TGTGCCAGCAGCGTTCGCGGGGACTCCTACGAGCAGTACTTC
CDR3 protein: CASSVRGDSYEQYF
J gene: TRBJ2-7
V gene: TRBV9
D gene: -
clone size: -

CDR3 DNA: TGTGCCAGCAGTCTAAAGACAGGGGGCGGCACCTTC
CDR3 protein: CASSLKTGGGTF
J gene: TRBJ1-2
V gene: TRBV12-3/TRBV12-4
D gene: TRBD1
clone size: many

CDR3 DNA: TGTGCCAGCAGTTCCGGACAGGGATTCTCCTACGAGCAGTACTTC
CDR3 protein: CASSSGQGFSYEQYF
J gene: TRBJ2-7
V gene: TRBV6-2/TRBV6-3
D gene: TRBD1
clone size: many

CDR3 DNA: TGCGCCAGCAGCCTACAGGGGCTAGAGAGAGAAAAACTGTTTTTT
CDR3 protein: CASSLQGLEREKLFF
J gene: TRBJ1-4
V gene: TRBV5-1
D gene: TRBD1
clone size: -

CDR3 DNA: TGTGCCAGCAGCCCCTTATTGGGGGGGGTTGAGCAGTACTTC
CDR3 protein: CASSPLLGGVEQYF
J gene: TRBJ2-7
V gene: TRBV14
D gene: TRBD2
clone size: -

CDR3 DNA: TGTGCCAGCAGCCCCAGGGGGAGTTTGGACACCGGGGAGCTGTTTTTT
CDR3 protein: CASSPRGSLDTGELFF
J gene: TRBJ2-2
V gene: TRBV9
D gene: TRBD1
clone size: -

CDR3 DNA: TGTGCCAGCAGTCCGCAAACTAGTTTTGAGCAGTTCTTC
CDR3 protein: CASSPQTSFEQFF
J gene: TRBJ2-1
V gene: TRBV12-3/TRBV12-4
D gene: -
clone size: -

CDR3 DNA: TGCAGCGTTGGACAGGGTGATGGAAACACCATATATTTT
CDR3 protein: CSVGQGDGNTIYF
J gene: TRBJ1-3
V gene: TRBV29-1
D gene: TRBD1
clone size: many

CDR3 DNA: TGTGCCAGCAGCCCCTCACTTACGCAGTATTTT
CDR3 protein: CASSPSLTQYF
J gene: TRBJ2-3
V gene: TRBV11-2
D gene: -
clone size: -

CDR3 DNA: TGTGCCAGCAGCGTCGGGACAGTAGAAGAGACCCAGTACTTC
CDR3 protein: CASSVGTVEETQYF
J gene: TRBJ2-5
V gene: TRBV6-2/TRBV6-3
D gene: TRBD1
clone size: -

CDR3 DNA: TGCGCCAGCACCCTACAGGGGAAGGAGCAGTTCTTC
CDR3 protein: CASTLQGKEQFF
J gene: TRBJ2-1
V gene: TRBV5-1
D gene: TRBD1
clone size: -

CDR3 DNA: TGCGCCAGCAGCCATGCTGGGACAACCGGGGAGCTGTTTTTT
CDR3 protein: CASSHAGTTGELFF
J gene: TRBJ2-2
V gene: TRBV4-3
D gene: -
clone size: few

CDR3 DNA: TGCAGTGCCTATACAGGGCGCACAGATACGCAGTATTTT
CDR3 protein: CSAYTGRTDTQYF
J gene: TRBJ2-3
V gene: TRBV20-1
D gene: -
clone size: -

CDR3 DNA: TGTGCCACCAGTGAACGTCCCGGGACAGGGAACAATGAGCAGTTCTTC
CDR3 protein: CATSERPGTGNNEQFF
J gene: TRBJ2-1
V gene: TRBV24-1
D gene: TRBD1
clone size: -

CDR3 DNA: TGCAGTGCTAGGCAAACCGTGGCAGATACGCAGTATTTT
CDR3 protein: CSARQTVADTQYF
J gene: TRBJ2-3
V gene: TRBV20-1
D gene: -
clone size: few

CDR3 DNA: TGTGCCAGCGGACTTAGGATGGGAGAGCAGTACTTC
CDR3 protein: CASGLRMGEQYF
J gene: TRBJ2-7
V gene: TRBV12-3/TRBV12-4
D gene: -
clone size: -

CDR3 DNA: TGCGCCAGCAGCCAGATCGCTGGGACGGAGAACTATGGCTACACCTTC
CDR3 protein: CASSQIAGTENYGYTF
J gene: TRBJ1-2
V gene: TRBV4-3
D gene: -
clone size: -

CDR3 DNA: TGTGCCAGCAGTTACTCCGGACAGGGGACAACTGAAGCTTTCTTT
CDR3 protein: CASSYSGQGTTEAFF
J gene: TRBJ1-1
V gene: TRBV6-5
D gene: TRBD1
clone size: few

CDR3 DNA: TGCAGCGTTGAACGGGGCCAAGAGACCCAGTACTTC
CDR3 protein: CSVERGQETQYF
J gene: TRBJ2-5
V gene: TRBV29-1
D gene: -
clone size: many

CDR3 DNA: TGTGCCACCCGCCAGGGTTCGAACACTGAAGCTTTCTTT
CDR3 protein: CATRQGSNTEAFF
J gene: TRBJ1-1
V gene: TRBV2
D gene: -
clone size: -

CDR3 DNA: TGTGCCAGCAGCAAAGGTAGAAAAAAGTTATCGGGACTAGCTAGCACCGGGGAGCTGTTTTTT
CDR3 protein: CASSKGRKKLSGLASTGELFF
J gene: TRBJ2-2
V gene: TRBV21-1
D gene: -
clone size: -